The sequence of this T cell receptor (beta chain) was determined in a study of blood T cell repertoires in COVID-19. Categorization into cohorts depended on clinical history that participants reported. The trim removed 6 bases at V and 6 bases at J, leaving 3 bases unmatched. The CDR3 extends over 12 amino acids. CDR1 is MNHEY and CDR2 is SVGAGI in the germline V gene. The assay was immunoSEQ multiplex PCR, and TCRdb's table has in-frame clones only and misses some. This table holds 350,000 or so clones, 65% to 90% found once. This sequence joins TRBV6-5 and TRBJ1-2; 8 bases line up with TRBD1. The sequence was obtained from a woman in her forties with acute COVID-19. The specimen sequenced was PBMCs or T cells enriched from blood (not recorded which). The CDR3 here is CASRDREHGYTF. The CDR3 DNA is TGTGCCAGCAGGGACAGGGAACATGGCTACACCTTC.